A selection of T cell receptor beta chains follows, all from one sample in a study of blood T cells in healthy people across ages. TCRdb re-derived calls from the 5' RACE reads in MiXCR, one entry per CDR3 protein. The sample lists 900,000 to 950,000 distinct CDR3 sequences, roughly 29% seen once, with roughly 10% in the top ten. This sample was also put to use in a study of T cells of mothers and their children.

Sequencing used blood. The receptors originated from a woman between 40 and 55 years old in good health. Each CDR3 is given with its conserved first and last residue. A D gene is named only where the DNA matches it firmly. The size field is filled for only some rows; it gives once, few, many or a size class.

j_call clone_size d_call v_call cdr3_nt cdr3_aa
TRBJ2-3 few - TRBV5-1 TGCGCCAGCAGCTTGGCAGGGAGCAGGAGTACCCCAGATACGCAGTATTTT CASSLAGSRSTPDTQYF
TRBJ2-7 - TRBD2 TRBV2 TGTGCCAGCAGTGATACGAGACTAGCGTCCTACGAGCAGTACTTC CASSDTRLASYEQYF
TRBJ2-7 many TRBD2 TRBV29-1 TGCAGCGTTGAAGACCTCGGACTAGCGGGGGGATTAGAGCAGTACTTC CSVEDLGLAGGLEQYF
TRBJ2-1 few TRBD2 TRBV24-1 TGTGCCACCAGTGAGGAGGGGCGGGGGGGCAATGAGCAGTTCTTC CATSEEGRGGNEQFF
TRBJ2-7 - - TRBV12-3/TRBV12-4 TGCGCCAGCAGTTTTTGGGGAGATACCCCCTACGAGCAGTACTTC CASSFWGDTPYEQYF
TRBJ1-3 few - TRBV4-1 TGCGCCAGCAGCTCCTCCGGGGCTAGAAGGTCTGGAAACACCATATATTTT CASSSSGARRSGNTIYF
TRBJ1-4 few - TRBV11-2 TGTGCCAGCAGCTTAGTAGGACAGAAGAATGAAAAACTGTTTTTT CASSLVGQKNEKLFF
TRBJ1-2 - - TRBV11-2 TGTGCCAGCGCCCCCACAAACACTAACTATGGCTACACCTTC CASAPTNTNYGYTF
TRBJ2-7 many TRBD1 TRBV5-6 TGTGCCAGCAGCCAGGACAGGACCTACGAGCAGTACTTC CASSQDRTYEQYF
TRBJ1-4 few TRBD1 TRBV10-3 TGTGCCATCAGTGAGTGGGGGACAGGGTCCGAAAAACTGTTTTTT CAISEWGTGSEKLFF
TRBJ1-2 few - TRBV9 TGTGCCAGCAGCGTCACCGTGGGGATCTCTAACTATGGCTACACCTTC CASSVTVGISNYGYTF
TRBJ2-3 - - TRBV11-2 TGTGCCAGCAGCTTAGGCAGCTATGGAGACACAGATACGCAGTATTTT CASSLGSYGDTDTQYF
TRBJ2-1 - - TRBV18 TGTGCCAGCTCACCATACAATGGGGAGCAGTTCTTC CASSPYNGEQFF
TRBJ1-2 few TRBD1 TRBV20-1 TGCAGTGCTAGGGGGACCGGGACAGGAGATGGCTACACCTTC CSARGTGTGDGYTF
TRBJ2-3 - TRBD2 TRBV7-9 TGTGCCAGCAGCCGGACTTGGGAGGGCGCAGATACGCAGTATTTT CASSRTWEGADTQYF
TRBJ2-5 - - TRBV3-1 TGTGCCAGCAGCCAAGACCACGGCTCCCCCGAGACCCAGTACTTC CASSQDHGSPETQYF
TRBJ1-5 - - TRBV5-5 TGTGCCAGCAGCTTGGCCGGGGCGGTCGAGCAGCCCCAGCATTTT CASSLAGAVEQPQHF
TRBJ2-5 - - TRBV7-2 TGTGCCAGCAGCCCAACAGGGCCGAGGGAGACCCAGTACTTC CASSPTGPRETQYF
TRBJ2-7 few - TRBV7-2 TGTGCCAGCCAGCCGGACACGGGGTCCTTCTACGAGCAGTACTTC CASQPDTGSFYEQYF
TRBJ2-7 few TRBD2 TRBV5-5 TGTGCCAGCAGCTTCTTAGCGGGGTTAACCTACGAGCAGTACTTC CASSFLAGLTYEQYF
TRBJ1-5 many - TRBV20-1 TGTAGTGCTAAGAGGAAGGACAATCAGCCCCAGCATTTT CSAKRKDNQPQHF
TRBJ1-2 - - TRBV28 TGTGCCAGCAGTTTCGGGAGCCTCATCTATGGCTACACCTTC CASSFGSLIYGYTF
TRBJ2-1 - TRBD1 TRBV12-3/TRBV12-4 TGTGCCAGCAGCCGGCCTGGGACAGGAATTAATGAGCAGTTCTTC CASSRPGTGINEQFF
TRBJ2-3 many TRBD2 TRBV6-2/TRBV6-3 TGTGCCAGCAGTAGCGGGACTAGTGACACAGATACGCAGTATTTT CASSSGTSDTDTQYF
TRBJ2-4 many - TRBV10-3 TGTGCCATCAGTGAGTCTATGGGCCCGTCCAAAAACATTCAGTACTTC CAISESMGPSKNIQYF
TRBJ1-3 - - TRBV6-6 TGTGCCAGCACCCTGACAGGACAAGGAAACACCATATATTTT CASTLTGQGNTIYF
TRBJ1-5 - TRBD1 TRBV20-1 TGCAGTGCTAGAGATTCGGGACAGGGGGATTATAGCAATCAGCCCCAGCATTTT CSARDSGQGDYSNQPQHF
TRBJ2-2 few - TRBV12-3/TRBV12-4 TGTGCCAGCAGTTTAGAGCTAGATTCCGCGAACACCGGGGAGCTGTTTTTT CASSLELDSANTGELFF
TRBJ2-4 few TRBD1 TRBV7-2 TGTGCCAGCAGCGCTCGGGACAGGGGTAAAAACATTCAGTACTTC CASSARDRGKNIQYF
TRBJ2-1 - TRBD2 TRBV4-1 TGCGCCAGCAGCCAAAGGACTAGCGGGGATAATGAGCAGTTCTTC CASSQRTSGDNEQFF
TRBJ2-7 few - TRBV28 TGTGCCAGCAGTTCTATGGGGGCAGGCCGCCCCTACGAGCAGTACTTC CASSSMGAGRPYEQYF
TRBJ1-5 few - TRBV29-1 TGCAGCGTTGGAGGGTGGGGTCAGCCCCAGCATTTT CSVGGWGQPQHF
TRBJ2-1 - TRBD2 TRBV10-3 TGTGCCATCAGGACTAGCGGGGACTACAATGAGCAGTTCTTC CAIRTSGDYNEQFF
TRBJ2-7 - - TRBV4-1 TGCGCCAGCAGCCAATTTGACTATTCCTACGAGCAGTACTTC CASSQFDYSYEQYF
TRBJ2-5 many - TRBV7-2 TGTGCCAGCAGCCGACGGGTCGAAACCCAGTACTTC CASSRRVETQYF
TRBJ2-7 - - TRBV27 TGTGCCAGCAGTCCTTACGGGGAAAGGTACGAGCAGTACTTC CASSPYGERYEQYF
TRBJ1-4 - - TRBV7-2 TGTGCCAGCAGCTTATCAGGCTTCAGGGAAAAACTGTTTTTT CASSLSGFREKLFF
TRBJ1-1 many - TRBV29-1 TGCAGCGTTGCCCGACAGATGAACACTGAAGCTTTCTTT CSVARQMNTEAFF
TRBJ1-1 few - TRBV7-2 TGTGCCAGCAGCCGTGACGTAAGCCTCGGGGAAGCTTTCTTT CASSRDVSLGEAFF
TRBJ2-3 few - TRBV6-6 TGTGCCAGCAACGTACAGGGAGGGGGCACAGATACGCAGTATTTT CASNVQGGGTDTQYF
TRBJ2-5 - TRBD2 TRBV16 TGTGCCAAGCAAGGGACTAGCACTCGAGAGACCCAGTACTTC CAKQGTSTRETQYF
TRBJ1-1 - - TRBV7-3 TGTGCCAGCAGCGCATCGTTGAACACTGAAGCTTTCTTT CASSASLNTEAFF
TRBJ2-3 many - TRBV6-2/TRBV6-3 TGTGCCAGCAGAAGACAGGGCGGGGGAGATACGCAGTATTTT CASRRQGGGDTQYF
TRBJ2-3 - TRBD1 TRBV27 TGTGCCAGCAGTAGCCTAGGACAGGGGTCCGAAGATACGCAGTATTTT CASSSLGQGSEDTQYF
TRBJ2-7 many - TRBV20-1 TGCAGTGCTAGCTCCACATTCTCCTACGAGCAGTACTTC CSASSTFSYEQYF